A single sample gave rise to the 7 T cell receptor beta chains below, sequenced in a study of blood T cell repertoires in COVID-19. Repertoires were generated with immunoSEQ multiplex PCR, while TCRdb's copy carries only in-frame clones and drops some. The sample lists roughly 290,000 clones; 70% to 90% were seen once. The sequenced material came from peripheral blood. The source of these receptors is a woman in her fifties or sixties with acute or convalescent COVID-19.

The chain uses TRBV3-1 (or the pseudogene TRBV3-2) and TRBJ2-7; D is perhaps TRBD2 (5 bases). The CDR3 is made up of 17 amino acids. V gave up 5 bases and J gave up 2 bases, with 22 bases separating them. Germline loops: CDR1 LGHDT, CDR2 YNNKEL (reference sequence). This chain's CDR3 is CASSGVGVGPTPYEQYF. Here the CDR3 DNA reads TGTGCCAGCAGCGGAGTCGGGGTAGGTCCCACACCCTACGAGCAGTACTTC.

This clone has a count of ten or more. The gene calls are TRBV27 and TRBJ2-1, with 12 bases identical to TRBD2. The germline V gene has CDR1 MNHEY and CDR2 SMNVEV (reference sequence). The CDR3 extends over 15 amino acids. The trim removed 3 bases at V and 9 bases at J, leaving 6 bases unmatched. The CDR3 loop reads CASSFLTSGGSEQFF. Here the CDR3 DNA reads TGTGCCAGCAGTTTCTTGACTAGCGGGGGAAGTGAGCAGTTCTTC.

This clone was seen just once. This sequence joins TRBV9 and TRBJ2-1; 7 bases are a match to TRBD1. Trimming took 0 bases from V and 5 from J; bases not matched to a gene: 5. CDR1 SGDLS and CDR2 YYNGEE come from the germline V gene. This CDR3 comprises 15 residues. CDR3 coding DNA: TGTGCCAGCAGCGTAGGACAGGGTAATAACAATGAGCAGTTCTTC. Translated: CASSVGQGNNNEQFF. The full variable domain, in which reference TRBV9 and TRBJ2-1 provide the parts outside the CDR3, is DSGVTQTPKHLITATGQRVTLRCSPRSGDLSVYWYQQSLDQGLQFLIQYYNGEERAKGNILERFSAQQFPDLHSELNLSSLELGDSALYFCASSVGQGNNNEQFFGPGTRLTVL.

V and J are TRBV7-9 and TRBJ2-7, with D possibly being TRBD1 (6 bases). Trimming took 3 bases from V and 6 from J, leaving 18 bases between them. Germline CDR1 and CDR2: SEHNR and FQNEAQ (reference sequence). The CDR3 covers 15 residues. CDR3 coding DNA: TGTGCCAGCAGCTTCAGGAGGACAGTACTGGGCGAGCAGTACTTC. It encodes CASSFRRTVLGEQYF.

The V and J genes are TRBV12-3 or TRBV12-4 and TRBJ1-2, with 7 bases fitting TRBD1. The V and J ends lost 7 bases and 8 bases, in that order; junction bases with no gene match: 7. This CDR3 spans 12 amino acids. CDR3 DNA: TGTGCCAGCACTCTGACAGGGAGCGGCTACACCTTC. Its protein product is CASTLTGSGYTF.

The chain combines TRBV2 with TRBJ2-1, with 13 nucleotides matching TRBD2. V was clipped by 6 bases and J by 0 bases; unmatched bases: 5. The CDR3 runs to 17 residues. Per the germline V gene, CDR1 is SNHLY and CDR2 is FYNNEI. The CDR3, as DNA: TGTGCCAGCAGGCTACTAGCGGGGGGGAGCTCCTACAATGAGCAGTTCTTC. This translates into CASRLLAGGSSYNEQFF.

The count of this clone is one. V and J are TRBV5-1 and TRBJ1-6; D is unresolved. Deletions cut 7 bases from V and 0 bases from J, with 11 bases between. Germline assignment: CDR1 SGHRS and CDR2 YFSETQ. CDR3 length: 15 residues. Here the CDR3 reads CASSPSRSYNSPLHF. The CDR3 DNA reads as TGCGCCAGCTCCCCGTCGCGCTCCTATAATTCACCCCTCCACTTT.